The source of this TCR beta chain is a study of CD8 T cells in ankylosing spondylitis. A single record per CDR3 protein comes from TCRdb applying MiXCR to the 5' RACE reads. The sample shows a few hundred thousand distinct CDR3 sequences, 8% of them seen only once. General observations from the study: Reportedly, disease-linked clones are significantly enriched in ankylosing spondylitis patients' matched synovial fluid. For ankylosing spondylitis blood, a TCR beta motif of about 8 highly homologous variants appeared characteristic.

This clonotype came up a few times. Its antigen remains unknown. The V gene end was trimmed by 2 bases and the J gene end by 6 bases; junction bases not matched to a gene: 11. The CDR3 length is 16 residues. The germline V gene encodes CDR1 SGHVS and CDR2 FQNEAQ. The chain is built from TRBV7-8 and TRBJ2-5; 8 nucleotides line up with TRBD1. The receptor was isolated from a male donor with ankylosing spondylitis. Sequenced input: blood, either unsorted or a sorted T cell fraction (not recorded which). CDR3 sequence: CASSLPPGQATQTQYF. The CDR3 DNA reads TGTGCCAGCAGCTTACCTCCGGGACAGGCCACACAGACCCAGTACTTC.